This TCR beta chain was recovered during a study of cytomegalovirus exposure and HLA in healthy donors (dated by TCRdb to the late 2010s). For context, the study as a whole: According to an earlier analysis of around 600 of the donors, 150 million to 200 million T cells yielded 90 million to 130 million unique TCR beta sequences and about 300 Gb of sequence data. Around 320 gigabases of sequencing data and roughly 90 million unique TCR sequences were included in an early release covering under 650 HLA-typed donors. Of the approximately 400 genotyped donors, approximately 83% fell in the genetic ancestry cluster associated with self-reported Caucasian donors. The study was designed to test whether signatures of past pathogen exposure could be identified by cataloging public T cell receptors. The T cell repertoires of about 700 subjects were profiled by immunosequencing and related to cytomegalovirus serostatus. Along with the roughly 700-subject first cohort, a separate validation cohort of some 130 different subjects was used. To predict cytomegalovirus infection status, the study brought together high-throughput TCR immunosequencing, statistical association of individual TCRs with disease status, and machine learning. A later analysis re-analyzed previously published TCR beta repertoires from 666 donors and added high-resolution HLA genotyping to study TCR occurrence patterns. The later analysis used no new phenotypic data to find candidate immune exposures, relying instead on TCR beta sequences and their occurrence across donors. An earlier analysis of a few hundred of the donors applied high-throughput TCR beta sequencing to assess whether each TCR beta V gene segment acted as functional or pseudogenic. Alongside the repertoire data, information on donor age, sex, ethnicity and CMV serostatus was compiled. A later genetic analysis used genome-wide SNP genotypes for about three fifths of the 666 donors, treating that subset as a discovery cohort. All discovery cohort repertoires had been generated on a single sequencing platform. Both class I and class II loci were covered by HLA typing, at four-digit resolution. Typing coverage differed by locus: A, B, C, DRB1 and DQB1 were typed in roughly 620-630 donors, DQA1 in 522, DPA1 in 600 to 610, and DPB1 in roughly 450. Four or five DR-DQ haplotypes were handled as single units for association and clustering because linkage in the cohort was strong. Among around 400 genotyped donors of the cohort, an average of approximately 240,000 unique TCR beta nucleotide sequences were sequenced per donor, roughly 20% of them non-productive. Overall results and qualifications from the work: According to the authors, the approach could potentially be generalized to other disease states and immunological phenotypes. Most CMV-associated TCR beta chains appeared to be HLA-restricted in a later analysis, and the HLA associations seemed to be driven largely by CMV exposure. This cohort had only TCR beta chains sequenced, and the lack of alpha or paired-chain data limited which features could be detected. A total of 164 TCR beta chains were listed by the study as associated with cytomegalovirus. In a later analysis, the rate of TCR association differed among HLA loci, with DRB1 alleles having the most associated TCRs and HLA-C alleles having the fewest. Presence/absence analyses assumed roughly uniform sequencing depth across donors, an assumption that may not hold. Some IMGT-functional V segments, including TRBV6-2 and TRBV6-3, could not be told apart with the 87-base-pair reads, so those segments were excluded. Linkage disequilibrium might explain the correlated functional status among segregating V segments, but an unknown experimental factor could not be excluded. Immune exposure information for the cohort was limited to CMV serostatus. A further reported finding was that TCR beta sequences accurately predicted the HLA-A and HLA-B alleles for most subjects in the first cohort. In a later analysis, some 18,000 TCR beta sequences were associated with specific HLA alleles at a false discovery rate of 0.05. In vitro tests confirmed that a few of the cytomegalovirus-associated TCR beta chains recognize cytomegalovirus antigens. A later genetic analysis reported fewer N-insertions in productive TCRs among donors in an Asian-associated ancestry cluster than the roughly 620-donor mean. Because counts were too low, roughly 16 rarely observed V segments, including chromosome 9 orphons, were left out of the earlier analysis of some 640 of the donors. Because some donors lacked HLA typing at each locus, the association tests relied only on the typed subset. Several of the top co-occurrence clusters appeared to be linked to parvovirus B19, influenza, CMV and Epstein-Barr virus, according to a later analysis. Across donors, most TCR sequences were observed very rarely, whereas some public TCRs were present in many individuals. V-gene and J-gene trimming of TCR beta chains was associated with a missense DCLRE1C variant in a later genetic analysis, and the association was replicated in an independent cohort. Broadly in line with IMGT annotations, most TCR beta V segments showed up in productive rearrangements about 87% or about 30% of the time in an earlier analysis of around 550 of the donors. The sequencing pipeline was judged likely to have produced a cluster of highly shared sequence variants as a technical artifact. Compared with equally common non-associated chains, HLA-associated TCR beta chains in a later analysis were more clonally expanded and had lower generation probabilities. The classifier was reported to diagnose cytomegalovirus status with high specificity and sensitivity in both the original and validation cohorts. When HLA alleles, especially DR and DQ, strongly co-occurred, TCR associations were difficult to assign to individual alleles.

V is cut by 1 base and J by 3 bases, and the space between the germline ends is 11 bases. The germline V gene supplies CDR1 SGHTS and CDR2 YDEGEE. The CDR3 sequence holds 15 residues, the cysteine and phenylalanine included. Only the CDR3 part of the read is kept: 45 bases, read in frame from the first base. The cohort consisted of approximately 690 healthy bone marrow donors. At the time of sampling, all cohort members were nominally healthy, though unrecorded immune exposures were likely present. The donor was CMV seropositive and belonged to the group of about 290 seropositive cohort members. A peripheral blood sample was provided by each donor, and peripheral blood mononuclear cells were used for TCR beta sequencing. Genomic DNA extraction from the blood cell samples was performed with the Qiagen DNeasy Blood Extraction Kit. The receptor library was made with the immunoSEQ multiplex PCR assay. For the multiplex PCR, a mixture combining 60 forward primers for TCR Vbeta segments and 13 reverse primers for TCR Jbeta segments was used. The CDR3 region of rearranged TCR beta genes was amplified from genomic DNA by a multiplex PCR assay. On the Illumina HiSeq System, the amplified TCR beta libraries were sequenced as 87-base-pair reads. The authors' analysis ran thus. A later analysis tallied 80 million to 95 million unique TCR beta chains across the roughly 610 repertoires, and about 10 million of those chains were shared by two or more donors. A nearest-neighbor algorithm error-corrected the raw reads and collapsed the reads into unique sequences, merging closely related sequences to remove PCR and sequencing errors. V, D and J gene segments were assigned by aligning CDR3 sequences to IMGT reference sequences. For a sequence to be retained, a match of at least six nucleotides was required to both a V gene segment and a J gene segment. A rearrangement counted as productive if the CDR3 had no stop codons and remained in frame with V and J, and every other rearrangement counted as non-productive. CDR3 was defined by IMGT convention, running from the second conserved V-encoded cysteine to the conserved J-encoded phenylalanine. Sequences without an unambiguous match to a single V gene segment were excluded from the earlier analysis of about 640 of the donors. In an earlier analysis of about 590 of the donors, a V segment was called functional when productive rearrangements were above 56.7%, and segregating when the standard deviation between donors exceeded 5%. A statistical classification framework was built for diagnosing cytomegalovirus status from the catalog of TCR beta chain sequences. A later analysis assigned V and J genes by comparing TCR nucleotide sequences with IMGT/GENE-DB human TR gene sequences. A later analysis assigned CDR3 sequences and most-parsimonious VDJ recombination scenarios with the TCRdist pipeline. In a later analysis, each TCR beta chain was defined by its CDR3 amino acid sequence together with its V-gene family, and reads without a unique V-gene family were excluded. As a way to deal with suspected cross-contamination and a sequencing artifact, a later analysis dropped 500 to 700 nucleotide sequences that were highly shared and had low generation probability. A later analysis calculated a clonal expansion index for each public chain from normalized within-repertoire ranks of inferred template counts. In a later analysis, generation probabilities were computed with a VDJ recombination model fitted to out-of-frame rearrangements, and the resulting probabilities were checked against IGoR. In a later analysis, hypergeometric tests were used to score TCR-TCR, TCR-HLA and TCR-CMV co-occurrence, with a repertoire-size bias correction applied to TCR pairs. To estimate false discovery rates, a later analysis permuted the HLA or CMV assignments 20 times. In a later analysis, co-occurring TCRs were grouped using DBSCAN, and TCRdist sequence similarity was added for clustering within HLA-allele-positive subsets. For co-occurrence clustering, repertoires with fewer than 30,000 or more than 120,000 public chains were excluded, along with roughly 5 repertoires with anomalous nucleotide sharing. TCRdb provides this immuneACCESS table in a form limited to in-frame rearrangements. Some clones are lacking; in checked studies, under half of them reflect an unresolved V gene, and why the rest are absent is not known. D and trimming were read from the DNA, whereas the V and J calls and clone size are those reported in that table. In this sample the table shows roughly 150,000 clones, about 70% of which occur a single time. 8% to 13% of the sample lies in the top ten.

In the case of this clone: Its antigen is unknown. No much larger clonotype is one base removed from it; base qualities were not supplied.

This TCR came from a man aged 30-40 years in good health and CMV-seropositive. The chain employs TRBV5-8 and TRBJ1-5; 6 matching bases give a weak D call of TRBD1. The sample taken for sequencing was PBMCs. CDR3 protein: CASSLQGTDNQPQHF. At the DNA level, the sequence is TGTGCCAGCAGCTTGCAGGGGACGGACAATCAGCCCCAGCATTTT. The CDR3 plus the reference TRBV5-8 and TRBJ1-5 genes for the other parts give the full variable domain: EAGVTQSPTHLIKTRGQQATLRCSPISGHTSVYWYQQALGLGLQFLLWYDEGEERNRGNFPPRFSGRQFPNYSSELNVNALELEDSALYLCASSLQGTDNQPQHFGDGTRLSIL.